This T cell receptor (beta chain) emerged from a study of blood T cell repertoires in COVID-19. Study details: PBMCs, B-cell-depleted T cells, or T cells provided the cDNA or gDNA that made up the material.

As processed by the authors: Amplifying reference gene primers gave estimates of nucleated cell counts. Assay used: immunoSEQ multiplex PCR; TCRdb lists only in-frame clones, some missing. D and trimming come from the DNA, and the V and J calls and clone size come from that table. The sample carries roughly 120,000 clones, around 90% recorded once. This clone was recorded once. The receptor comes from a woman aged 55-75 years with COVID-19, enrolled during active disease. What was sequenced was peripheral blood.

In DNA, the CDR3 is TGTGCCAGCAGCGTAGCTTCCAGGGGTTGGGATGAGCAGTTCTTC. Protein product: CASSVASRGWDEQFF. The rearrangement joins TRBV9 to TRBJ2-1, with D tentatively TRBD1 (6 bases). Germline CDR1 and CDR2: SGDLS and YYNGEE. Trimming stripped 0 bases from V and 8 bases from J, with 15 bases between. The CDR3 sequence is 15 residues long.